A single sample is the source of the 31 T cell receptor beta chains below, sequenced in a study of cytomegalovirus exposure and HLA in healthy donors. Here immunoSEQ multiplex PCR was the method, and the copy in TCRdb shows in-frame clones only, minus some. The sample holds tens of thousands of clones, roughly 94% seen once. The sequenced sample was PBMCs. These receptors were taken from a woman under 30 in good health and CMV-seronegative.

The chain recombines TRBV6-5 with TRBJ2-3; TRBD1 is a possible D gene (5 bases). Germline CDR1 is MNHEY and CDR2 is SVGAGI. The CDR3 length is 14 residues. Trimming shortened V by 0 bases and J by 2 bases, and 6 bases separated the two germline ends. The CDR3 region is CASSYSDTTDTQYF. Written as DNA, the CDR3 is TGTGCCAGCAGTTACTCGGACACCACAGATACGCAGTATTTT.

The rearrangement joins TRBV15 to TRBJ2-7, with D possibly being TRBD1 (5 bases). Trimming left V 3 bases short and J 2 bases short, with 8 bases between. Per the germline V gene, CDR1 is LNHNV and CDR2 is YYDKDF (reference sequence). The CDR3 totals 13 residues. Here the CDR3 reads CATSSTGAYEQYF. The DNA of the CDR3 is TGTGCCACCAGCAGCACAGGAGCCTACGAGCAGTACTTC.

This chain links TRBV10-3 with TRBJ1-1, with 8 bases that match TRBD1. V gave up 8 bases and J gave up 5 bases; unmatched junction bases: 13. Germline lookup yields CDR1 ENHRY and CDR2 SYGVKD. This CDR3 contains 15 residues. CDR3 sequence: CAIGRVAGGRTEAFF. Here the CDR3 DNA reads TGTGCCATCGGGCGAGTGGCAGGGGGCCGAACTGAAGCTTTCTTT.

The chain employs TRBV4-1 and TRBJ2-3; the D gene is possibly TRBD1 (6 bases). The V gene lost 6 bases and the J gene lost 4 bases, with 11 bases spanning the gap. This CDR3 is built from 13 residues. The germline V gene encodes CDR1 MGHRA and CDR2 YSYEKL. This CDR3 reads CASREQGSDTQYF. DNA for the CDR3: TGCGCCAGCAGGGAACAGGGCTCAGATACGCAGTATTTT.

The rearrangement joins TRBV7-7 to TRBJ2-5, with D possibly being TRBD1 (6 bases). Trimming took off 10 bases at V and 10 bases at J, with 16 bases between the two ends. Germline CDR1 SSHAT, CDR2 FNYEAQ (reference sequence). The length of the CDR3 is 11 residues. CDR3 sequence reads: CATPWVGGQYF. The CDR3 nucleotides are TGTGCCACGCCATGGGTAGGGGGCCAGTACTTC. Complete variable domain (other parts from reference TRBV7-7 and TRBJ2-5): GAGVSQSPRYKVTKRGQDVTLRCDPISSHATLYWYQQALGQGPEFLTYFNYEAQPDKSGLPSDRFSAERPEGSISTLTIQRTEQRDSAMYRCATPWVGGQYFGPGTRLLVL.

The V and J genes are TRBV6-5 and TRBJ2-7; the match to TRBD2 covers 7 bases. Germline trimming cut 4 bases from V and 4 bases from J; bases unmatched to any gene: 10. CDR3 length: 15 amino acids. Germline values: CDR1 MNHEY, CDR2 SVGAGI. The CDR3 here is CASSSLRSGIYEQYF. In DNA form, the CDR3 reads TGTGCCAGCAGTTCCCTAAGAAGCGGGATATACGAGCAGTACTTC.

The gene calls are TRBV6-5 and TRBJ2-5; TRBD1 is a possible D gene (5 bases). Germline CDR1 and CDR2: MNHEY and SVGAGI. Trimming shortened V by 1 base and J by 2 bases, and 14 bases separated the two germline ends. The CDR3 consists of 16 residues. The CDR3 is CASSYFGQKSQETQYF. The CDR3 nucleotides read TGTGCCAGCAGTTACTTTGGACAAAAGTCACAAGAGACCCAGTACTTC.

The chain couples TRBV5-5 to TRBJ2-3; D remains unclear. The ends were cut back, 0 bases at V and 0 bases at J, with 8 bases in the middle. The CDR3 runs 15 residues. CDR1 is SGHKS, CDR2 YYEKEE, per germline (reference sequence). The CDR3 nucleotides are TGTGCCAGCAGCTTGGATAGCCTTAGCACAGATACGCAGTATTTT. Translation: CASSLDSLSTDTQYF. The variable domain in full, completed from reference TRBV5-5 and TRBJ2-3, reads DAGVTQSPTHLIKTRGQQVTLRCSPISGHKSVSWYQQVLGQGPQFIFQYYEKEERGRGNFPDRFSARQFPNYSSELNVNALLLGDSALYLCASSLDSLSTDTQYFGPGTRLTVL.

This chain uses TRBV28 with TRBJ1-2; D unclear. This CDR3 has 14 amino acids. The germline V gene has CDR1 MDHEN and CDR2 SYDVKM. Trimming took off 10 bases at V and 6 bases at J, with 21 bases between the two ends. The CDR3 nucleotides read TGTGCCACCCTTACCCCCTCTACGGAGCATGGCTACACCTTC. Protein sequence: CATLTPSTEHGYTF.

V is TRBV21-1 and J is TRBJ2-3; TRBD1, the D gene given by the table, was not confirmed from the DNA. TRBV21-1 is a known pseudogene. The CDR3 has 17 residues. This chain's CDR3 is CASSKRQGPVDTDTQYF. The DNA for the CDR3 is TGTGCCAGCAGCAAGCGGCAGGGGCCGGTGGACACAGATACGCAGTATTTT.

The V and J genes are TRBV6-6 and TRBJ2-3, with a tentative D call TRBD1 (6 bases). Trimming removed 7 bases at V and 1 base at J, with 12 bases between. The CDR3 length is 14 residues. In germline, CDR1 is MNHNY, CDR2 SVGAGI (reference sequence). The CDR3 here is CASKNAGGTDTQYF. CDR3 DNA sequence: TGTGCCAGCAAAAATGCAGGGGGCACAGATACGCAGTATTTT.

V gene TRBV7-2 combines with J gene TRBJ1-1; D possibly corresponds to TRBD1 (6 bases). Germline CDR1 is SGHTA and CDR2 is FQGNSA. The CDR3 spans 17 residues. V lost 5 bases, J lost 0 bases, and 19 bases lay in between. The CDR3: CASSPRQVGPMNTEAFF. The CDR3 region has the DNA TGTGCCAGCAGCCCAAGACAGGTAGGACCCATGAACACTGAAGCTTTCTTT.

This clone has only one observation. The V gene is TRBV28, the J gene TRBJ2-7; the D gene is possibly TRBD2 (6 bases). From germline, CDR1 is MDHEN and CDR2 SYDVKM. V was clipped by 2 bases and J by 7 bases, with 9 bases between them. The CDR3 is 12 residues long. CDR3 nucleotide sequence: TGTGCCAGCAGTTTAGGGGGGAGGGAGCAGTACTTC. The encoded protein is CASSLGGREQYF.

V and J are TRBV2 and TRBJ2-2; 8 positions match TRBD2. The V gene end was trimmed by 1 base and the J gene end by 1 base; junction bases not matched to a gene: 11. The length of the CDR3 is 19 residues. Germline loops: CDR1 SNHLY, CDR2 FYNNEI. The DNA for the CDR3 is TGTGCCAGCAGTGAAGACTATTTGACGAGCGGGAGGAACACCGGGGAGCTGTTTTTT. This codes for CASSEDYLTSGRNTGELFF.

This chain links TRBV4-1 with TRBJ1-1; D uncertain. V lost 3 bases, J lost 1 base, and 6 bases lay in between. The CDR3 is 13 amino acids. Per germline, CDR1 MGHRA and CDR2 YSYEKL. DNA of the CDR3: TGCGCCAGCAGCCATGAGGGGAACACTGAAGCTTTCTTT. Translated: CASSHEGNTEAFF.

The CDR3 protein is CASSFGSQETQYF. The CDR3 coding sequence is TGTGCCAGCAGCTTCGGGAGCCAAGAGACCCAGTACTTC. The chain is built from TRBV9 and TRBJ2-5, with a tentative D call TRBD2 (6 bases). The CDR3 has 13 residues. The germline V gene encodes CDR1 SGDLS and CDR2 YYNGEE. The V end lost 4 bases, the J end lost 1 base, and 8 bases lay between the germline ends.

For this clone: A read error may account for a junction end that differs from germline. The V call is TRBV11-2, the J call TRBJ2-7, with 12 positions matching TRBD2. Germline V CDR1 and CDR2: SGHAT, FQNNGV. The CDR3 extends over 16 amino acids. CDR3 nucleotides: TGTGCCAGCAACTTACCGACTAGCGGGGGAGCCTACGAGCAGTACTTC. This codes for CASNLPTSGGAYEQYF.

The chain employs TRBV7-8 and TRBJ2-1, with a tentative D call TRBD2 (5 bases). This CDR3 has 11 amino acids. The V gene lost 5 bases and the J gene lost 13 bases, with 12 bases spanning the gap. The germline CDR1 and CDR2 sequences are SGHVS and FQNEAQ. CDR3 nucleotides: TGTGCCAGCAGCCATACTAGTTTCCAGTTCTTC. Protein: CASSHTSFQFF.

The V gene is TRBV5-4, the J gene TRBJ1-1; 8 bases are shared with TRBD1. The V gene's germline CDR1 is SGHNT and CDR2 YYREEE (reference sequence). The CDR3 contains 16 residues. The trim removed 4 bases at V and 0 bases at J, leaving 8 bases unmatched. The CDR3 bases are TGTGCCAGCAGCCCCGGACAGGGTTTGGTGAACACTGAAGCTTTCTTT. Translated, it gives CASSPGQGLVNTEAFF.

V and J are TRBV5-1 and TRBJ1-3, with a tentative D call TRBD1 (5 bases). CDR1 is SGHRS, CDR2 YFSETQ, per germline. The length of the CDR3 is 13 residues. V dropped 3 bases and J dropped 14 bases, with 18 bases sitting between them. Here the CDR3 reads CASSSGGIPTLYF. CDR3 in DNA: TGCGCCAGCAGCTCCGGGGGAATCCCTACCTTATATTTT. Full variable domain (rest looked up from reference TRBV5-1 and TRBJ1-3): KAGVTQTPRYLIKTRGQQVTLSCSPISGHRSVSWYQQTPGQGLQFLFEYFSETQRNKGNFPGRFSGRQFSNSRSEMNVSTLELGDSALYLCASSSGGIPTLYFGEGSWLTVV.

The J gene is TRBJ1-5, the V gene TRBV19; unclear D gene. Germline CDR1 LNHDA, CDR2 SQIVND (reference sequence). V dropped 0 bases and J dropped 2 bases, with 5 bases sitting between them. This CDR3 contains 14 residues. The CDR3 DNA reads as TGTGCCAGTAGTATAGACCGTGGCAATCAGCCCCAGCATTTT. This codes for CASSIDRGNQPQHF.

The CDR3 DNA reads TGCGCCAGCAGTTTAGGGGGAGCGGGGGGCACAGATACGCAGTATTTT. Translated: CASSLGGAGGTDTQYF. The chain recombines TRBV4-3 with TRBJ2-3; 8 bases line up with TRBD2. J was trimmed by 1 base and V by 6 bases; bases with no gene match: 9. Germline V gene data show CDR1 as LGHNA and CDR2 as YSLEER. The CDR3 runs to 16 residues.

The genes are TRBV18 and TRBJ2-2; a weak D match, TRBD1 (5 bases). V lost 2 bases, J lost 4 bases, and 11 bases lay in between. The CDR3 loop spans 15 amino acids. In germline, CDR1 is KGHSH, CDR2 LQKENI. CDR3 residues: CASSPSQGFTGELFF. The CDR3 region has the DNA TGTGCCAGCTCACCAAGCCAGGGTTTCACCGGGGAGCTGTTTTTT.

This chain uses TRBV4-3 with TRBJ1-3; 8 bases match TRBD1. The V and J ends lost 0 bases and 3 bases, in that order; junction bases with no gene match: 10. This CDR3 has 18 amino acids. Germline assignment: CDR1 LGHNA and CDR2 YSLEER. CDR3 nucleotides: TGCGCCAGCAGCCAAGATTTTGGGCAGGGGGCGTTTGGAAACACCATATATTTT. This gives the protein CASSQDFGQGAFGNTIYF.

The gene calls are TRBV7-2 and TRBJ1-5; unclear D gene. CDR3 length: 14 amino acids. The V and J ends lost 1 base and 9 bases respectively, with 13 bases between them. Germline V gives CDR1 SGHTA, CDR2 FQGNSA. CDR3 in DNA: TGTGCCAGCAGCTTAGAGGTCCAGGTCCCGCCCCAGCATTTT. Protein product: CASSLEVQVPPQHF.

This clone was picked up one time. CDR3 sequence (DNA): TGTGCCATCAGTGCAGGGGGCGCTGACACTGAAGCTTTCTTT. Amino acid sequence: CAISAGGADTEAFF. The V gene is TRBV10-3, the J gene TRBJ1-1, with 8 nucleotides matching TRBD1. CDR1 is ENHRY, CDR2 SYGVKD, per germline. The CDR3 has 14 residues. V trimming: 4 bases; J trimming: 3 bases; junction bases outside the gene matches: 4.

This chain connects TRBV25-1 to TRBJ1-2; a possible D gene is TRBD1 (5 bases). CDR3 length equals 12 residues. Germline CDR1 MGHDK, CDR2 SYGVNS. Trimming cost V 4 bases and J 8 bases, with 11 bases left between them. The DNA of the CDR3 is TGTGCCAGCAGTGTGGAGGGGTTAGGCTACACCTTC. Translation: CASSVEGLGYTF.

This clone has a single count. This chain connects TRBV29-1 to TRBJ1-1, with TRBD1 as a possible D gene (5 bases). Germline-derived CDR1 and CDR2 are SQVTM and ANQGSEA. Deletions cut 1 base from V and 1 base from J, with 7 bases between. The CDR3 is made up of 13 amino acids. The CDR3 reads CSVEVGGNTEAFF. The DNA for the CDR3 is TGCAGCGTTGAAGTGGGGGGGAACACTGAAGCTTTCTTT.

V and J are TRBV10-1 and TRBJ1-5; D may be TRBD1 (6 bases). Germline CDR1 WNHNN, CDR2 SYGVQD (reference sequence). The CDR3 is 14 amino acids. The V end was cut by 2 bases, the J end by 6 bases, with 11 bases between. CDR3 sequence (DNA): TGCGCCAGCAGTGAGGGCAGGGGCGGTCAGCCCCAGCATTTT. Its protein is CASSEGRGGQPQHF.

CDR3 protein: CASSLGQGGRETQYF. The CDR3 DNA sequence: TGTGCCAGCAGCTTAGGGCAGGGAGGTCGGGAGACCCAGTACTTC. The chain carries TRBV7-7 and TRBJ2-5; possibly TRBD2 for D (6 bases). Trimming pared 1 base from V and 5 bases from J, leaving 14 bases between. Germline V gene data show CDR1 as SSHAT and CDR2 as FNYEAQ (reference sequence). This CDR3 spans 15 amino acids.

The chain couples TRBV18 to TRBJ1-1, with D perhaps matching TRBD1 (6 bases). This CDR3 contains 14 residues. Germline CDR1 reads KGHSH; CDR2 reads LQKENI. V was pared by 2 bases and J by 7 bases, with 14 bases between. DNA for the CDR3: TGTGCCAGCTCACCAACCTACTTGGACAGTGAAGCTTTCTTT. Translated, it gives CASSPTYLDSEAFF.